This TCR beta chain was obtained from a study of human T cells and chemical hapten exposure. Study findings and constraints: Relative to controls, expanded TCRs formed significantly more large CDR3 similarity clusters.

TCRdb re-analysed the RACE reads in MiXCR, keeping a single row per CDR3 protein. In the table there are around 340,000 distinct CDR3 sequences, roughly 6.9% of which are singletons. The V and J ends lost 10 bases and 6 bases, in that order; junction bases with no gene match: 7. The germline V gene encodes CDR1 ENHRY and CDR2 SYGVKD. This CDR3 has 14 amino acids. Documented time point: patch test 1, 2 weeks after DPC sensitization. Treatment in this sample: therapeutic diphenylcyclopropenone sensitization with weekly scalp DPC. Prior to application of each patch test, blood was drawn. Unfractionated whole blood yielded the extracted total RNA. The table lists this clonotype with a few counts. Its matching antigen is unknown.

The chain is built from TRBV10-3 and TRBJ2-1; TRBD2 matches 12 bases. This sample comprised whole blood, obtained in connection with sensitization to the hapten diphenylcyclopropenone (DPC). The clonotype originates from a woman younger than 35 with alopecia areata. Some clones in this sample may be carry-over from other donors' samples. This chain's CDR3 is CATETSGGSNEQFF. The DNA of the CDR3 is TGTGCCACCGAGACTAGCGGGGGTTCCAATGAGCAGTTCTTC.